Listed here is a single T cell receptor (beta chain). The sample originates from a study of CXCR3-negative and CXCR3-positive naive CD8 T cells. The CDR3 totals 18 residues. Germline values: CDR1 SQVTM, CDR2 ANQGSEA. TRB cDNA libraries were made by UMI-labeled 5' RACE. For each CDR3 protein, TCRdb gives one entry from its re-call of the 5' RACE reads, without DNA. The sample has under 85,000 distinct CDR3 sequences. The chain has TRBV29-1 and TRBJ2-1; the TCRdb D gene call, TRBD2, has no DNA to confirm it. This receptor was obtained from a human donor in good health. Some clones in this sample may be carry-over from other donors' samples. What was sequenced was naive CXCR3- CD8+ T cells from blood. Indicated subset: CD45RO-CCR7+CD27+CD95- naive CD8+ T cells lacking CXCR3 (TNR3-). This CDR3 reads CSVRSGTSGASSYNEQFF.